One sample yielded the 29 T cell receptor beta chains listed below, sequenced in a study of OX40 agonist ivuxolimab in advanced cancers. Sequenced by immunoSEQ multiplex PCR; TCRdb stores in-frame clones only, minus some. The sample lists tens of thousands of clones, about 92% seen once, with about 1.8% in the top ten. The input for sequencing was CD4+ or CD8+ T cells sorted from blood, taken in a trial of the OX40 agonist ivuxolimab. The receptors were gathered from an adult with an advanced solid tumor such as melanoma, head and neck, liver or kidney cancer.

This chain connects TRBV29-1 to TRBJ2-1; D may be TRBD2 (8 bases). Germline V gives CDR1 SQVTM, CDR2 ANQGSEA. The CDR3 is 14 amino acids. V lost 7 bases, J lost 4 bases, and 17 bases lay in between. DNA of the CDR3: TGCAGCGCTTCGGGAGGGGGCGTGTACAATGAGCAGTTCTTC. The encoded protein is CSASGGGVYNEQFF.

The chain links TRBV6-1 to TRBJ1-1, with D maybe TRBD1 (6 bases). The CDR3 totals 15 residues. With 3 bases removed from V and 5 bases from J, the gap between germline ends came to 16 bases. Germline lookup yields CDR1 MNHNS and CDR2 SASEGT. The CDR3 coding sequence is TGTGCCAGCAGTGACAGGGGCACCGGAGGTACTGAAGCTTTCTTT. This gives the protein CASSDRGTGGTEAFF.

J is TRBJ1-1 and V is TRBV30, with TRBD1 identical over 7 bases. The J segment lost 3 bases and the V segment lost 3 bases, leaving 4 bases of the junction unmatched. Germline values: CDR1 GTSNPN, CDR2 SVGIG (reference sequence). CDR3 size: 13 residues. The CDR3 DNA sequence: TGTGCCTGGAGGCTGCAGGGGGACACTGAAGCTTTCTTT. As protein: CAWRLQGDTEAFF.

Note on this clone: The identical CDR3 is also encoded by other nucleotide sequences in the sample. The CDR3 loop reads CASSLAGTDTQYF. The CDR3, as DNA: TGTGCCAGCAGCTTGGCAGGGACAGATACGCAGTATTTT. This sequence joins TRBV5-4 and TRBJ2-3; D may be TRBD1 (5 bases). This CDR3 is 13 amino acids long. Deletions cut 0 bases from V and 3 bases from J, with 5 bases between. Germline V gene lookup returns CDR1 SGHNT and CDR2 YYREEE (reference sequence).

V and J are TRBV29-1 and TRBJ1-1; the D gene is possibly TRBD1 (6 bases). Trimming left V 5 bases short and J 1 base short, with 11 bases between. Germline V gene lookup returns CDR1 SQVTM and CDR2 ANQGSEA. This CDR3 contains 13 residues. The CDR3 sequence: CSVHRAGNTEAFF. CDR3 DNA sequence: TGCAGCGTTCACAGGGCTGGGAACACTGAAGCTTTCTTT.

The chain joins TRBV11-2 to TRBJ2-7; 7 bases map to TRBD1. The V gene's germline CDR1 is SGHAT and CDR2 FQNNGV. The CDR3 covers 16 residues. Trimming cost V 4 bases and J 0 bases; bases outside gene matches: 9. The CDR3 loop is CASSSPRQGLSYEQYF. Written as DNA, the CDR3 is TGTGCCAGCAGCTCCCCGAGACAGGGCCTCTCCTACGAGCAGTACTTC.

This clone is a singleton in its sample. The chain carries TRBV28 and TRBJ1-5; a weak D match, TRBD1 (6 bases). V lost 5 bases and J 6 bases, leaving 8 bases between the germline ends. CDR1 is MDHEN and CDR2 is SYDVKM in the germline V gene. The CDR3 runs 12 residues. The CDR3: CASSTGFQPQHF. Written as DNA, the CDR3 is TGTGCCAGCAGTACAGGGTTTCAGCCCCAGCATTTT.

This chain links TRBV11-2 with TRBJ2-7; D is possibly TRBD2 (7 bases). CDR1 SGHAT and CDR2 FQNNGV come from the germline V gene. Trimming took off 5 bases at V and 4 bases at J, with 21 bases between the two ends. CDR3 length: 16 residues. This chain's CDR3 is CASSPQPLGGGYEQYF. For the CDR3, the DNA is TGTGCCAGCAGCCCACAACCACTGGGAGGGGGTTACGAGCAGTACTTC.

The chain uses TRBV7-9 and TRBJ2-3; TRBD1 matches 8 bases. The germline V gene has CDR1 SEHNR and CDR2 FQNEAQ (reference sequence). The CDR3 totals 14 residues. Unmatched junction bases numbered 6, after V lost 6 bases and J lost 4 bases. The CDR3 sequence is CASRSDRGSDTQYF. The DNA for the CDR3 is TGTGCCAGCAGATCCGACAGGGGCTCAGATACGCAGTATTTT.

The rearrangement links TRBV15 to TRBJ1-2, with TRBD1 identical over 9 bases. The CDR3 covers 14 residues. After removal of 9 bases from V and 5 bases from J, the junction contained 10 bases not matched to a gene. The germline V gene has CDR1 LNHNV and CDR2 YYDKDF (reference sequence). CDR3 residues: CATTPDRGPYGYTF. In nucleotides, the CDR3 is TGTGCCACAACTCCGGACAGGGGACCGTATGGCTACACCTTC. Filled out from reference TRBV15 and TRBJ1-2, the complete variable domain reads DAMVIQNPRYQVTQFGKPVTLSCSQTLNHNVMYWYQQKSSQAPKLLFHYYDKDFNNEADTPDNFQSRRPNTSFCFLDIRSPGLGDTAMYLCATTPDRGPYGYTFGSGTRLTVV.

This chain joins TRBV5-1 and TRBJ1-2, with 9 bases aligning to TRBD1. This CDR3 has 14 amino acids. J was trimmed by 8 bases and V by 4 bases; bases with no gene match: 9. Germline lookup yields CDR1 SGHRS and CDR2 YFSETQ. The CDR3 DNA sequence: TGCGCCAGCAGCCCGGGACAGGGAAGTGACGGCTACACCTTC. It translates to CASSPGQGSDGYTF.

The chain joins TRBV2 to TRBJ2-3; D is uncertain. V was shortened by 7 bases and J by 3 bases, with 8 bases between the two germline ends. This CDR3 region has 12 residues. Germline CDR1 is SNHLY and CDR2 is FYNNEI. CDR3 loop: CASKWATDTQYF. CDR3 DNA: TGTGCCAGCAAGTGGGCAACAGATACGCAGTATTTT.

The rearrangement links TRBV19 to TRBJ2-5, with D possibly called TRBD1 or TRBD2 (5 bases each). Matching the DNA end better, TRBJ2-7 makes the J call doubtful. Germline V gene data show CDR1 as LNHDA and CDR2 as SQIVND (reference sequence). The CDR3 consists of 16 residues. The CDR3 loop is CASSRDPGPGGYEQYF. For the CDR3, the DNA is TGTGCCAGTAGCCGAGACCCGGGACCTGGGGGCTACGAGCAGTACTTC.

J is TRBJ2-7 and V is TRBV7-2; possibly TRBD2 for D (6 bases). Germline V CDR1 and CDR2: SGHTA, FQGNSA. This CDR3 is built from 15 residues. V was cut by 2 bases and J by 2 bases, with 13 bases left in between. CDR3 sequence reads: CASSLRFPGAYEQYF. In DNA, the CDR3 is TGTGCCAGCAGCTTAAGGTTCCCGGGGGCCTACGAGCAGTACTTC.

The CDR3 sequence: CASSQGTVEETQYF. The CDR3 DNA is TGTGCCAGCAGTCAGGGGACAGTTGAAGAGACCCAGTACTTC. The chain couples TRBV2 to TRBJ2-5; 7 bases are a match to TRBD1. Germline V gives CDR1 SNHLY, CDR2 FYNNEI. After removal of 5 bases from V and 3 bases from J, the junction contained 6 bases not matched to a gene. The CDR3 consists of 14 residues.

This clone was observed once. This chain links TRBV10-3 with TRBJ1-3; D is perhaps TRBD1 (6 bases). This CDR3 comprises 15 residues. The ends were cut back, 2 bases at V and 5 bases at J, with 13 bases in the middle. Germline V CDR1 and CDR2: ENHRY, SYGVKD. Here the CDR3 reads CAISETGSRRNTIYF. The CDR3 nucleotides are TGTGCCATCAGTGAGACAGGGTCGCGTAGAAACACCATATATTTT.

The V gene is TRBV6-5, the J gene TRBJ1-6, with 7 bases that match TRBD1. V lost 6 bases to trimming and J lost 9 bases; unmatched junction nucleotides: 8. Germline V gives CDR1 MNHEY, CDR2 SVGAGI. The CDR3 extends over 14 amino acids. The CDR3, as DNA: TGTGCCAGCAGCTCGGGACAGATTGTTTCACCCCTCCACTTT. This sequence encodes CASSSGQIVSPLHF.

The chain recombines TRBV10-3 with TRBJ2-5; D unclear. V lost 6 bases and J lost 5, with 13 bases in between. This CDR3 is built from 13 residues. The germline V gene encodes CDR1 ENHRY and CDR2 SYGVKD. The CDR3 here is CAIRGYLWETQYF. The CDR3 nucleotides are TGTGCCATCAGGGGTTATTTGTGGGAGACCCAGTACTTC.

V and J are TRBV18 and TRBJ2-7, with 13 bases aligning to TRBD2. The V and J ends lost 5 bases and 3 bases, in that order; junction bases with no gene match: 4. CDR1 and CDR2 from the germline V gene are KGHSH and LQKENI. The CDR3 runs 15 residues. Here the CDR3 DNA reads TGTGCCAGCTCATTCGGGACTAGCGGGGACTACGAGCAGTACTTC. It specifies CASSFGTSGDYEQYF.

The chain is built from TRBV4-3 and TRBJ1-2; unclear D gene. The germline gives CDR1 LGHNA, CDR2 YSLEER. This CDR3 comprises 13 residues. V was pared by 1 base and J by 5 bases, with 8 bases between. The CDR3 loop reads CASSQGVGYGYTF. DNA of the CDR3: TGCGCCAGCAGCCAAGGGGTGGGTTATGGCTACACCTTC.

The V and J genes are TRBV7-8 and TRBJ2-3, with a possible D match to TRBD1 (6 bases). The CDR3 covers 16 residues. Trimming left V 1 base short and J 0 bases short, with 11 bases between. Germline values: CDR1 SGHVS, CDR2 FQNEAQ. CDR3 in amino acids: CASSLDNRASTDTQYF. As DNA, the CDR3 is TGTGCCAGCAGCTTAGACAACAGGGCGAGCACAGATACGCAGTATTTT.

The rearrangement links TRBV10-3 to TRBJ2-1; 12 nucleotides match TRBD2. Germline V gene data show CDR1 as ENHRY and CDR2 as SYGVKD. The CDR3 loop spans 16 amino acids. Trimming took 5 bases from V and 8 from J; bases not matched to a gene: 10. The CDR3: CAISITSGGLGDEQFF. The CDR3 nucleotides are TGTGCCATCAGTATTACTAGCGGGGGGTTAGGCGATGAGCAGTTCTTC.

This chain links TRBV19 with TRBJ1-3; a possible D gene is TRBD1 (6 bases). CDR1 is LNHDA and CDR2 is SQIVND in the germline V gene (reference sequence). The CDR3 has 13 amino acids. V dropped 8 bases and J dropped 6 bases, with 14 bases sitting between them. In DNA, the CDR3 is TGTGCCAGTCGGTCAGGGGCGGAAAACACCATATATTTT. Protein: CASRSGAENTIYF.

This clone was found once. This chain connects TRBV9 to TRBJ2-1; no clear D. Germline CDR1 reads SGDLS; CDR2 reads YYNGEE. The V gene lost 2 bases and the J gene lost 4 bases, with 10 bases spanning the gap. This CDR3 spans 14 amino acids. Here the CDR3 DNA reads TGTGCCAGCAGCGTCGGGTTGGGGTACAATGAGCAGTTCTTC. Its protein product is CASSVGLGYNEQFF.

This clone was detected only once. The chain joins TRBV15 to TRBJ2-4; D is possibly TRBD2 (5 bases). The ends were cut back, 8 bases at V and 0 bases at J, with 11 bases in the middle. The CDR3 totals 14 residues. Germline lookup yields CDR1 LNHNV and CDR2 YYDKDF (reference sequence). CDR3 amino acids: CATREELAKNIQYF. The CDR3 region has the DNA TGTGCCACCCGGGAAGAGTTAGCCAAAAACATTCAGTACTTC.

The chain joins TRBV6-1 to TRBJ1-2; D not certain. Germline CDR1 is MNHNS and CDR2 is SASEGT. Trimming cost V 7 bases and J 4 bases, with 16 bases left between them. The length of the CDR3 is 14 residues. CDR3 amino acids: CASKGPLWAYGYTF. The CDR3 region has the DNA TGTGCCAGCAAGGGTCCGTTATGGGCCTATGGCTACACCTTC.

The V and J genes are TRBV11-2 and TRBJ2-7, with TRBD1 identical over 10 bases. This CDR3 has 15 amino acids. Germline-derived CDR1 and CDR2 are SGHAT and FQNNGV. Trimming cost V 5 bases and J 3 bases; bases outside gene matches: 7. CDR3 protein: CASSPGTGAFYEQYF. The DNA for the CDR3 is TGTGCCAGCAGCCCGGGGACAGGGGCGTTCTACGAGCAGTACTTC.

The chain carries TRBV7-2 and TRBJ2-1; D is possibly TRBD1 (5 bases). The length of the CDR3 is 15 residues. The V end was cut by 7 bases, the J end by 8 bases, with 21 bases between. Germline CDR1 is SGHTA and CDR2 is FQGNSA. The chain's CDR3 is CASTSAPSMGHEQFF. DNA of the CDR3: TGTGCCAGCACCTCCGCGCCGTCAATGGGGCATGAGCAGTTCTTC.

V usage is TRBV30 and J usage is TRBJ2-2; D is unclear. Germline V gene lookup returns CDR1 GTSNPN and CDR2 SVGIG (reference sequence). V dropped 3 bases and J dropped 1 base, with 9 bases sitting between them. The CDR3 is 14 residues long. CDR3 in amino acids: CAWRWSGNTGELFF. CDR3 nucleotides: TGTGCCTGGAGATGGTCTGGGAACACCGGGGAGCTGTTTTTT.